The 25 T cell receptor beta chains given below trace back to one sample, sequenced in a study of T cell repertoires in cytomegalovirus infection. TCRdb reprocessed the reads via MiXCR and lists one record per CDR3 protein. The profile shows about 330,000 distinct CDR3 sequences, about 32% of them singletons. These receptors' targets are unknown. Sequenced material: cultured PBMCs, taken from culture after CMV antigen stimulation. These receptors were obtained from a human donor in good health (CMV status not recorded). Some clones in this sample may be carry-over from other donors' samples.

V usage is TRBV19 and J usage is TRBJ2-1; TRBD2 agrees at 9 bases. Germline lookup yields CDR1 LNHDA and CDR2 SQIVND (reference sequence). After removal of 7 bases from V and 6 bases from J, the junction contained 7 bases not matched to a gene. The CDR3 covers 14 residues. CDR3 in DNA: TGTGCCAGTATGGATAGCGGGAGCACCAATGAGCAGTTCTTC. Residues: CASMDSGSTNEQFF.

The chain joins TRBV19 to TRBJ1-4; no definite D call. Germline-derived CDR1 and CDR2 are LNHDA and SQIVND (reference sequence). The V end lost 7 bases, the J end lost 7 bases, and 16 bases lay between the germline ends. The CDR3 consists of 14 residues. CDR3: CASTIRGSSEKLFF. The DNA of the CDR3 is TGTGCCAGTACCATCCGAGGGTCGAGTGAAAAACTGTTTTTT.

The chain joins TRBV12-3 or TRBV12-4 to TRBJ2-1; tentative D call: TRBD1 (5 bases). The length of the CDR3 is 14 residues. With 10 bases removed from V and 1 base from J, the gap between germline ends came to 14 bases. The CDR3 reads CAILEKGSYNEQFF. The DNA for the CDR3 is TGTGCCATCTTGGAAAAGGGGTCCTACAATGAGCAGTTCTTC.

This chain joins TRBV20-1 and TRBJ2-3; TRBD2 matches 9 bases. The CDR3 sequence is 15 residues long. With 1 base clipped from V and 3 bases from J, the junction kept 5 bases outside the gene matches. Per the germline V gene, CDR1 is DFQATT and CDR2 is SNEGSKA (reference sequence). The CDR3 loop is CSARGGSGSTDTQYF. CDR3 bases: TGCAGTGCTAGAGGGGGTAGCGGGAGTACAGATACGCAGTATTTT.

This clonotype has a handful of counts. This chain connects TRBV12-3 or TRBV12-4 to TRBJ1-4, with unresolved D. V was clipped by 2 bases and J by 8 bases, with 15 bases between them. The CDR3 is made up of 15 amino acids. CDR3 in DNA: TGTGCCAGCAGTTTAAACGTGGGGATAAGAGAAAAACTGTTTTTT. Its protein is CASSLNVGIREKLFF.

This clonotype was seen more than once but under ten times. This rearrangement joins TRBV7-7 to TRBJ2-7, with TRBD2 identical over 10 bases. Germline assignment: CDR1 SSHAT and CDR2 FNYEAQ (reference sequence). The CDR3 runs 19 residues. The chain's CDR3 is CASSLRTRDRAGGPGEQYV. For the CDR3, the DNA is TGTGCTAGCAGCTTAAGAACCCGGGACCGAGCGGGAGGGCCAGGAGAGCAGTACGTC.

This chain uses TRBV7-3 with TRBJ2-7; D is uncertain. V lost 5 bases, J lost 2 bases, and 16 bases lay in between. There are 15 residues in the CDR3. The germline CDR1 and CDR2 sequences are SGHTA and FQGTGA. For the CDR3, the DNA is TGTGCCAGCAGCCCCAAGGGCGGAGCCGCCTACGAGCAGTACTTC. Encoded protein: CASSPKGGAAYEQYF.

This clonotype came up a few times. The chain employs TRBV7-9 and TRBJ2-5; 10 bases match TRBD2. The germline V gene encodes CDR1 SEHNR and CDR2 FQNEAQ (reference sequence). V shed 6 bases, J shed 5 bases, and the junction held 9 bases outside the gene matches. This CDR3 region has 15 residues. CDR3 amino acids: CASSLTSGFEETQYF. The CDR3 coding sequence is TGTGCCAGCAGTTTGACTAGCGGGTTTGAGGAGACCCAGTACTTC.

This clonotype showed up many times. The J gene is TRBJ1-2, the V gene TRBV12-3 or TRBV12-4, with 9 nucleotides matching TRBD1. The CDR3 spans 13 residues. The V gene end was trimmed by 4 bases and the J gene end by 7 bases; junction bases not matched to a gene: 4. The DNA for the CDR3 is TGTGCCAGCAGTTCCCTGGGACAGGGTGGCTACACCTTC. Protein: CASSSLGQGGYTF.

This clonotype showed up just a few times. J is TRBJ1-5 and V is TRBV7-9; TRBD1 aligns across 7 bases. V was pared by 1 base and J by 5 bases, with 5 bases of the junction left unmatched. Germline assignment: CDR1 SEHNR and CDR2 FQNEAQ (reference sequence). This CDR3 has 15 amino acids. Here the CDR3 reads CASSLGTGLDQPQHF. The CDR3 DNA reads TGTGCCAGCAGCTTAGGGACAGGTTTGGATCAGCCCCAGCATTTT.

This clonotype was seen repeatedly, ten times or more. This sequence joins TRBV29-1 and TRBJ2-1; D remains unclear. Germline V gives CDR1 SQVTM, CDR2 ANQGSEA. This CDR3 comprises 14 residues. Deletions cut 5 bases from V and 0 bases from J, with 11 bases between. CDR3 coding DNA: TGCAGCGTTTTGTCGGGCAGCTCCTACAATGAGCAGTTCTTC. Its protein product is CSVLSGSSYNEQFF.

This clonotype was observed a handful of times. The J gene is TRBJ2-3, the V gene TRBV11-2; 9 nucleotides match TRBD2. This CDR3 is built from 16 residues. V shed 5 bases and J 5 bases; nucleotides not matched to a gene: 11. Germline-derived CDR1 and CDR2 are SGHAT and FQNNGV. The CDR3 sequence is CASSPGLAGVLDTQYF. The CDR3 coding sequence is TGTGCCAGCAGCCCCGGTTTAGCGGGAGTTTTAGATACGCAGTATTTT.

This clonotype was seen more than once but under ten times. V and J are TRBV7-6 and TRBJ1-1, with D uncertain. In germline, CDR1 is SGHVS, CDR2 FNYEAQ. V was pared by 5 bases and J by 0 bases, with 13 bases between. This CDR3 has 15 amino acids. CDR3 bases: TGTGCCAGCAGCGGAAGAGCTGGGGTGAACACTGAAGCTTTCTTT. It yields the protein CASSGRAGVNTEAFF.

The chain recombines TRBV29-1 with TRBJ2-7; 10 bases line up with TRBD2. CDR3 size: 13 residues. V trimming: 4 bases; J trimming: 3 bases; junction bases outside the gene matches: 3. The germline V gene encodes CDR1 SQVTM and CDR2 ANQGSEA. The CDR3 DNA is TGCAGCGTTGGGAGGACTAGCGGCTACGAGCAGTACTTC. This gives the protein CSVGRTSGYEQYF.

There are many counts of this clonotype. This rearrangement joins TRBV7-2 to TRBJ2-3; TRBD2 matches at 9 bases. CDR3 size: 18 residues. Looked up from germline, CDR1 is SGHTA and CDR2 is FQGNSA. The V gene end was trimmed by 2 bases and the J gene end by 11 bases; junction bases not matched to a gene: 20. Written as DNA, the CDR3 is TGTGCCAGCAGCTTAAGGGGGCGCGGGAGGGGCCAATTTGGCGGGCAGTATTTT. It codes for CASSLRGRGRGQFGGQYF.

This clonotype was counted only a few times. The rearrangement uses TRBV19 and TRBJ2-1, with TRBD1 as a possible D gene (5 bases). Trimming took off 3 bases at V and 5 bases at J, with 23 bases between the two ends. Germline values: CDR1 LNHDA, CDR2 SQIVND (reference sequence). The length of the CDR3 is 18 residues. The CDR3 DNA sequence: TGTGCCAGTAGTATCCTCGCCCCTTTTGGGGCAGGACACAATGAGCAGTTCTTC. Protein sequence: CASSILAPFGAGHNEQFF.

This clonotype came up a few times. The junction differs from germline at one of its ends, possibly a read error. V and J are TRBV27 and TRBJ2-3; D unclear. Per the germline V gene, CDR1 is MNHEY and CDR2 is SMNVEV (reference sequence). This CDR3 is built from 15 residues. The CDR3 DNA reads TGTGCCAGCAGTCTATCCCGGAGAGGCACAGATACGCAGTATTTT. Protein sequence: CASSLSRRGTDTQYF.

The V call is TRBV10-3, the J call TRBJ2-5; 7 bases map to TRBD2. The CDR3 extends over 13 amino acids. The ends lost 9 bases at V and 4 bases at J; junction bases unmatched: 8. The germline V gene has CDR1 ENHRY and CDR2 SYGVKD. This CDR3 reads CAIQTSQGETQYF. CDR3 nucleotides: TGTGCCATTCAGACTAGCCAGGGAGAGACCCAGTACTTC.

This chain links TRBV29-1 with TRBJ2-7; D tentatively fits TRBD1 or TRBD2 (7 bases each). The V gene lost 5 bases and the J gene lost 0 bases, with 17 bases spanning the gap. This CDR3 region has 15 residues. Germline V gene lookup returns CDR1 SQVTM and CDR2 ANQGSEA. For the CDR3, the DNA is TGCAGCGTTAGGGAGGGGGCAGGGAGCTCCTACGAGCAGTACTTC. Its protein product is CSVREGAGSSYEQYF.

This clonotype has only a few counts. V usage is TRBV7-2 and J usage is TRBJ2-3; no reliable D call. The CDR3 runs to 18 residues. V was cut by 4 bases and J by 1 base, with 21 bases left in between. From germline, CDR1 is SGHTA and CDR2 FQGNSA. The CDR3 protein is CASSYAGSSGSRTDTQYF. In nucleotides, the CDR3 is TGTGCCAGCAGCTATGCCGGATCGTCTGGGTCGCGCACAGATACGCAGTATTTT.

This clonotype was seen only a few times. The chain employs TRBV7-2 and TRBJ2-3; 8 bases match TRBD2. The germline CDR1 and CDR2 sequences are SGHTA and FQGNSA. The ends lost 6 bases at V and 2 bases at J; junction bases unmatched: 4. The CDR3 is 14 residues long. CDR3 sequence: CASRVAGSTDTQYF. In DNA form, the CDR3 reads TGTGCCAGCAGAGTAGCGGGGTCCACAGATACGCAGTATTTT.

In its sample, this clonotype was seen a few times. The V and J genes are TRBV18 and TRBJ1-1; 9 nucleotides agree with TRBD1. The V gene end was trimmed by 1 base and the J gene end by 2 bases; junction bases not matched to a gene: 5. CDR3 length equals 16 residues. The germline CDR1 and CDR2 sequences are KGHSH and LQKENI. DNA of the CDR3: TGTGCCAGCTCACCACGGACAGGGGATTTAAACACTGAAGCTTTCTTT. Translated, it gives CASSPRTGDLNTEAFF.

This chain uses TRBV6-2 or TRBV6-3 with TRBJ2-6; no firm D call. CDR1 is MNHEY, CDR2 SVGEGT, per germline. Trimming cost V 2 bases and J 4 bases, with 12 bases left between them. This CDR3 has 16 residues. CDR3 residues: CASSYPARAGANVLTF. In nucleotides, the CDR3 is TGTGCCAGCAGTTACCCCGCCCGGGCCGGGGCCAACGTCCTGACTTTC.

This chain uses TRBV14 with TRBJ1-2, with a possible D match to TRBD1 (6 bases). This CDR3 is 12 amino acids long. V was trimmed by 5 bases and J by 3 bases, leaving 7 bases between them. CDR1 and CDR2 from the germline V gene are SGHDN and FVKESK. In nucleotides, the CDR3 is TGTGCCAGCAGCAGACAGGACTATGGCTACACCTTC. It yields the protein CASSRQDYGYTF.

This clonotype was found a few times. The rearrangement joins TRBV12-3 or TRBV12-4 to TRBJ2-7, with 7 nucleotides matching TRBD1. There are 12 residues in the CDR3. Trimming cost V 6 bases and J 7 bases; bases outside gene matches: 6. The CDR3: CASRQGLGEQYV. The CDR3 DNA sequence: TGTGCCAGCAGACAGGGGTTAGGAGAGCAGTACGTC.